This passage covers 29 T cell receptor beta chains from one sample sequenced in a study of T cell responses to AZD1222 COVID-19 vaccine. The assay was immunoSEQ multiplex PCR, and TCRdb's table has in-frame clones only and misses some. The table includes 65,000 to 70,000 clones, roughly 80% detected once. Sequencing used peripheral blood, obtained 28 days after the second AZD1222 dose. The origin of the receptors is an adult who received the AZD1222 COVID-19 vaccine.

The rearrangement joins TRBV20-1 to TRBJ2-1, with D unresolved. From germline, CDR1 is DFQATT and CDR2 SNEGSKA (reference sequence). There are 14 residues in the CDR3. The germline V and J ends were trimmed by 3 bases and 8 bases, with 17 bases remaining between them. The CDR3 nucleotides read TGCAGTGCTAGTTCAAGAAGGAGATTCGATGAGCAGTTCTTC. Its protein product is CSASSRRRFDEQFF.

The rearrangement joins TRBV4-2 to TRBJ1-2; 8 bases match TRBD1. V was pared by 1 base and J by 8 bases, with 9 bases of the junction left unmatched. This CDR3 contains 15 residues. Germline CDR1 and CDR2: LGHNA and YNFKEQ. The CDR3 sequence: CASSQGIDRGGGYTF. CDR3 DNA sequence: TGTGCCAGCAGCCAAGGTATTGACAGGGGAGGAGGCTACACCTTC.

The chain uses TRBV19 and TRBJ2-7; D may be TRBD1 (6 bases). CDR1 LNHDA and CDR2 SQIVND come from the germline V gene (reference sequence). CDR3 length: 15 residues. The V gene lost 6 bases and the J gene lost 0 bases, with 15 bases spanning the gap. The CDR3 protein is CASSIGTLSSYEQYF. The DNA for the CDR3 is TGTGCCAGTAGCATCGGGACATTGAGCTCCTACGAGCAGTACTTC. The full variable domain, rest sourced from reference TRBV19 and TRBJ2-7, is DGGITQSPKYLFRKEGQNVTLSCEQNLNHDAMYWYRQDPGQGLRLIYYSQIVNDFQKGDIAEGYSVSREKKESFPLTVTSAQKNPTAFYLCASSIGTLSSYEQYFGPGTRLTVT.

The rearrangement uses TRBV11-2 and TRBJ2-5, with D perhaps matching TRBD1 (6 bases). Germline assignment: CDR1 SGHAT and CDR2 FQNNGV. The CDR3 sequence is 15 residues long. V dropped 3 bases and J dropped 6 bases, with 17 bases sitting between them. The CDR3 loop reads CASSLATGQWQTQYF. The CDR3 nucleotides are TGTGCCAGCAGCTTGGCCACAGGACAGTGGCAGACCCAGTACTTC.

The chain combines TRBV7-2 with TRBJ2-1; 14 nucleotides align to TRBD2. Germline V lookup: CDR1 SGHTA, CDR2 FQGNSA. This CDR3 region has 15 residues. After removal of 5 bases from V and 10 bases from J, the junction contained 7 bases not matched to a gene. This chain's CDR3 is CASSPGLAGGLEQFF. The CDR3 nucleotides are TGTGCCAGCAGCCCAGGACTAGCGGGGGGTCTGGAGCAGTTCTTC.

This chain joins TRBV7-2 and TRBJ2-5, with D maybe TRBD2 (6 bases). The V and J ends lost 1 base and 6 bases respectively, with 15 bases between them. CDR1 is SGHTA, CDR2 FQGNSA, per germline. This CDR3 region has 15 residues. The CDR3 is CASSLEAGGRKTQYF. For the CDR3, the DNA is TGTGCCAGCAGCTTAGAAGCCGGGGGTCGGAAGACCCAGTACTTC.

The chain has TRBV6-6 and TRBJ1-4; no reliable D call. The CDR3 spans 13 residues. From germline, CDR1 is MNHNY and CDR2 SVGAGI (reference sequence). Trimming took off 4 bases at V and 8 bases at J, with 11 bases between the two ends. The CDR3 DNA is TGTGCCAGCAGTTGGCAGCTTGGGGAAAAACTGTTTTTT. It specifies CASSWQLGEKLFF.

V is TRBV5-4 and J is TRBJ1-4; D remains unclear. This CDR3 is built from 13 residues. Germline V gives CDR1 SGHNT, CDR2 YYREEE (reference sequence). Trimming removed 2 bases at V and 6 bases at J, with 8 bases between. This CDR3 reads CASSLAGDEKLFF. The CDR3 DNA reads as TGTGCCAGCAGCTTAGCCGGGGATGAAAAACTGTTTTTT.

The chain combines TRBV11-3 with TRBJ2-1; 11 bases fit TRBD2. This CDR3 contains 15 residues. CDR1 is SGHNT and CDR2 is YENEEA in the germline V gene. Trimming cost V 5 bases and J 8 bases; bases outside gene matches: 8. The CDR3 DNA sequence: TGTGCCAGCAGCACGAGACTAGCGGGGAGGGATGAGCAGTTCTTC. Translation gives CASSTRLAGRDEQFF.

The chain joins TRBV19 to TRBJ2-5; no reliable D call. Germline V gene data show CDR1 as LNHDA and CDR2 as SQIVND (reference sequence). Trimming took off 8 bases at V and 2 bases at J, with 15 bases between the two ends. This CDR3 has 14 amino acids. The CDR3 region has the DNA TGTGCCAGTTCAGGTGGGCGGTTACAAGAGACCCAGTACTTC. It yields the protein CASSGGRLQETQYF.

The J gene is TRBJ2-3, the V gene TRBV9; 9 bases match TRBD2. Trimming at V came to 0 bases and at J to 4 bases, leaving 6 bases not matched to a gene. CDR3 length: 16 residues. Germline CDR1 reads SGDLS; CDR2 reads YYNGEE. The DNA for the CDR3 is TGTGCCAGCAGCGTAGAGGGACTAGCTGGCCCAGATACGCAGTATTTT. Translated: CASSVEGLAGPDTQYF.

This sequence joins TRBV21-1 and TRBJ1-4; the table's D gene call, TRBD1, was not cross checked with the DNA. TRBV21-1 is a known pseudogene. CDR3 length: 19 amino acids. CDR3 residues: CASSKGAGAILRKMEKLFF. Written as DNA, the CDR3 is TGTGCCAGCAGCAAAGGCGCAGGGGCTATCCTCAGGAAGATGGAAAAACTGTTTTTT.

V and J are TRBV7-2 and TRBJ1-5; D not resolved. There are 13 residues in the CDR3. Germline-derived CDR1 and CDR2 are SGHTA and FQGNSA. With 5 bases removed from V and 3 bases from J, the gap between germline ends came to 8 bases. Here the CDR3 reads CASSPAPNQPQHF. The CDR3 region has the DNA TGTGCCAGCAGCCCGGCGCCCAATCAGCCCCAGCATTTT.

The chain couples TRBV4-2 to TRBJ2-3; a weak D match, TRBD1 (6 bases). V was cut by 0 bases and J by 4 bases, with 11 bases left in between. Germline CDR1 reads LGHNA; CDR2 reads YNFKEQ. This CDR3 comprises 15 residues. CDR3 sequence (DNA): TGTGCCAGCAGCCAAGATGGGGACAACGCAGATACGCAGTATTTT. Its translation is CASSQDGDNADTQYF.

The chain is built from TRBV20-1 and TRBJ1-2, with TRBD1 matching over 7 bases. CDR1 DFQATT and CDR2 SNEGSKA come from the germline V gene (reference sequence). This CDR3 contains 11 residues. CDR3 loop: CRTGRGLSYTF. The DNA for the CDR3 is TGCAGAACGGGGAGGGGGCTAAGCTACACCTTC.

This clone was found a few times. V gene TRBV6-2 or TRBV6-3 combines with J gene TRBJ2-5; perhaps TRBD2 as D (6 bases). Deletions cut 2 bases from V and 5 bases from J, with 15 bases between. The germline CDR1 and CDR2 sequences are MNHEY and SVGEGT. The CDR3 totals 15 residues. The CDR3 DNA follows: TGTGCCAGCAGTTACGCCGTGTCAGGGAGGGAGACCCAGTACTTC. Translation gives CASSYAVSGRETQYF.

This chain connects TRBV14 to TRBJ1-4; D remains unclear. The CDR3 has 13 amino acids. In germline, CDR1 is SGHDN, CDR2 FVKESK. Trimming left V 5 bases short and J 5 bases short, with 9 bases between. DNA for the CDR3: TGTGCCAGCAGCGAGGGTGGAAATGAAAAACTGTTTTTT. Its protein is CASSEGGNEKLFF. Full variable domain (missing parts from reference TRBV14 and TRBJ1-4): EAGVTQFPSHSVIEKGQTVTLRCDPISGHDNLYWYRRVMGKEIKFLLHFVKESKQDESGMPNNRFLAERTGGTYSTLKVQPAELEDSGVYFCASSEGGNEKLFFGSGTQLSVL.

This chain joins TRBV24-1 and TRBJ1-5; weak D call: TRBD1 (6 bases). There are 19 residues in the CDR3. From germline, CDR1 is KGHDR and CDR2 SFDVKD. Trimming left V 4 bases short and J 0 bases short, with 21 bases between. CDR3 DNA: TGTGCCACCAGTGACGCTCAACAGGGACTGGGGTATAGCAATCAGCCCCAGCATTTT. Its translation is CATSDAQQGLGYSNQPQHF.

The chain employs TRBV28 and TRBJ2-3; 11 nucleotides line up with TRBD2. The CDR3 spans 16 residues. Unmatched junction bases numbered 6, after V lost 1 base and J lost 6 bases. Germline CDR1 MDHEN, CDR2 SYDVKM. CDR3 DNA sequence: TGTGCCAGCAGTTTATCTAGCGGGGGGCCGGAGGATACGCAGTATTTT. It is translated as CASSLSSGGPEDTQYF.

The J gene is TRBJ2-7, the V gene TRBV25-1; D remains ambiguous. Germline V lookup: CDR1 MGHDK, CDR2 SYGVNS. Between the trimmed V and J ends, which lost 4 bases and 2 bases, there was a span of 15 bases. This CDR3 is built from 15 residues. The CDR3 protein is CASSGQNPVPYEQYF. The DNA for the CDR3 is TGTGCCAGCAGTGGGCAGAACCCCGTCCCCTACGAGCAGTACTTC.

This clone has just one count. The chain carries TRBV18 and TRBJ1-6; the D gene is possibly TRBD1 (5 bases). Germline V gene sequence: CDR1 KGHSH, CDR2 LQKENI. CDR3 size: 17 residues. V gave up 4 bases and J gave up 0 bases, with 13 bases separating them. CDR3 in DNA: TGTGCCAGCTCACGACCCGCAGGGAGCTCCTATAATTCACCCCTCCACTTT. Its translation is CASSRPAGSSYNSPLHF.

This chain uses TRBV7-2 with TRBJ2-1; 10 bases are a match to TRBD2. Germline values: CDR1 SGHTA, CDR2 FQGNSA. V dropped 1 base and J dropped 9; count of bases not matched to a gene: 9. The CDR3 runs to 16 residues. CDR3 DNA sequence: TGTGCCAGCAGCTTAGGCTCTAGCGGGGGTTCGGGTGAGCAGTTCTTC. Its protein is CASSLGSSGGSGEQFF.

The chain employs TRBV10-2 and TRBJ1-6; 9 positions agree with TRBD1. The CDR3 is 16 amino acids. V was pared by 4 bases and J by 4 bases, with 5 bases of the junction left unmatched. Germline-derived CDR1 and CDR2 are WSHSY and SAAADI. CDR3 bases: TGCGCCAGCAGTGTCGTCGGGACAGGGTATAATTCACCCCTCCACTTT. Translating it yields CASSVVGTGYNSPLHF.

The rearrangement links TRBV30 to TRBJ2-7, with D unresolved. Trimming took off 3 bases at V and 3 bases at J, with 18 bases between the two ends. Germline CDR1 is GTSNPN and CDR2 is SVGIG (reference sequence). This CDR3 is 15 amino acids long. The CDR3 loop reads CAWSNGVGAYYEQYF. The CDR3 region has the DNA TGTGCCTGGAGCAATGGTGTCGGTGCTTACTACGAGCAGTACTTC.

V gene TRBV24-1 combines with J gene TRBJ2-2; perhaps TRBD1 as D (5 bases). The ends were cut back, 4 bases at V and 0 bases at J, with 11 bases in the middle. The germline V gene encodes CDR1 KGHDR and CDR2 SFDVKD. This CDR3 is 16 amino acids long. CDR3 DNA: TGTGCCACCAGTGACACCAGGGTAACGAACACCGGGGAGCTGTTTTTT. It specifies CATSDTRVTNTGELFF.

This rearrangement joins TRBV19 to TRBJ1-6, with a tentative D call TRBD1 (6 bases). This CDR3 has 13 residues. Germline assignment: CDR1 LNHDA and CDR2 SQIVND (reference sequence). Trimming shortened V by 5 bases and J by 7 bases, and 9 bases separated the two germline ends. The CDR3 reads CASSSTGNSPLHF. CDR3 nucleotides: TGTGCCAGTAGTTCAACAGGGAATTCACCCCTCCACTTT.

This clone rates as medium-sized. V and J are TRBV5-1 and TRBJ1-2, with 7 bases matching TRBD1. The V gene end was trimmed by 4 bases and the J gene end by 4 bases; junction bases not matched to a gene: 10. The CDR3 length is 15 residues. The V gene's germline CDR1 is SGHRS and CDR2 YFSETQ. As DNA, the CDR3 is TGCGCCAGCAGCCAATACAGGGGTGAAAGCTATGGCTACACCTTC. Translating it yields CASSQYRGESYGYTF. Variable domain in full (rest from reference TRBV5-1 and TRBJ1-2): KAGVTQTPRYLIKTRGQQVTLSCSPISGHRSVSWYQQTPGQGLQFLFEYFSETQRNKGNFPGRFSGRQFSNSRSEMNVSTLELGDSALYLCASSQYRGESYGYTFGSGTRLTVV.

This clone was recorded once. This sequence joins TRBV5-1 and TRBJ1-6; D is unclear. With 0 bases removed from V and 6 bases from J, the gap between germline ends came to 19 bases. Germline assignment: CDR1 SGHRS and CDR2 YFSETQ. The CDR3 consists of 18 residues. The CDR3 bases are TGCGCCAGCAGCTTGGAAGGATCCCGAAAAATGTCTAATTCACCCCTCCACTTT. This encodes CASSLEGSRKMSNSPLHF.

This chain uses TRBV30 with TRBJ2-2, with 8 bases that match TRBD1. The CDR3 consists of 14 residues. From germline, CDR1 is GTSNPN and CDR2 SVGIG (reference sequence). The trim removed 4 bases at V and 2 bases at J, leaving 3 bases unmatched. CDR3 bases: TGTGCCTGGAACAGGGGGGATAACACCGGGGAGCTGTTTTTT. This translates into CAWNRGDNTGELFF.